Following are 18 T cell receptor beta chains from one sample sequenced in a study of persistence of HIV-infected CD4 T cells. The immunoSEQ assay was version 4, run in survey mode. TCRdb keeps only in-frame clones here, not all; method: immunoSEQ multiplex PCR. The repertoire has fewer than 50,000 clones, 80% to 95% of them found once; the top ten carry 1.5% to 2%. Their specific antigens are unknown. Cells were stimulated nonspecifically with anti-CD3/anti-CD28 magnetic beads. Sorting selected CD4+ T cells upregulating both CD40 ligand and CD69. The sample in question was CD4+ T cells sorted from PBMCs after 18-hour stimulation, obtained from a patient who received antiretroviral therapy. These receptors were collected from an adult man with HIV who was CMV-seropositive.

The rearrangement links TRBV28 to TRBJ2-7, with 7 nucleotides matching TRBD1. The CDR3 extends over 15 amino acids. J was trimmed by 5 bases and V by 5 bases; bases with no gene match: 12. CDR1 is MDHEN, CDR2 SYDVKM, per germline. CDR3 protein: CASSVMAQGFHEQYF. The CDR3 coding sequence is TGTGCCAGCAGTGTAATGGCACAGGGGTTCCACGAGCAGTACTTC. The full variable domain, in which reference TRBV28 and TRBJ2-7 provide the parts outside the CDR3, is DVKVTQSSRYLVKRTGEKVFLECVQDMDHENMFWYRQDPGLGLRLIYFSYDVKMKEKGDIPEGYSVSREKKERFSLILESASTNQTSMYLCASSVMAQGFHEQYFGPGTRLTVT.

The rearrangement uses TRBV28 and TRBJ1-5, with a possible D match to TRBD1 (6 bases). CDR1 is MDHEN and CDR2 is SYDVKM in the germline V gene. There are 13 residues in the CDR3. The V and J ends lost 6 bases and 5 bases respectively, with 11 bases between them. CDR3 coding DNA: TGTGCCAGCAGCGGGGGCTGGTATCAGCCCCAGCATTTT. Translated, it gives CASSGGWYQPQHF.

The rearrangement joins TRBV20-1 to TRBJ2-7; D is perhaps TRBD1 (6 bases). This CDR3 comprises 13 residues. Trimming took 3 bases from V and 4 from J, leaving 13 bases between them. CDR1 DFQATT and CDR2 SNEGSKA come from the germline V gene (reference sequence). CDR3 protein: CSASGQRPYEQYF. CDR3 bases: TGCAGTGCTAGTGGACAGAGACCTTACGAGCAGTACTTC.

The chain uses TRBV21-1 and TRBJ2-1; the table calls TRBD1, which could not be checked here. TRBV21-1 is described as a pseudogene. The CDR3 consists of 16 residues. The CDR3 DNA follows: TGTGCCAGCAGCACACGGGACAGGGGATGGGTGAATGAGCAGTTCTTC. Protein product: CASSTRDRGWVNEQFF.

This clone was observed once. This chain uses TRBV2 with TRBJ2-7, with D possibly TRBD1 on 6 matching bases. Germline V lookup: CDR1 SNHLY, CDR2 FYNNEI. This CDR3 has 14 amino acids. V was trimmed by 6 bases and J by 2 bases, leaving 14 bases between them. CDR3 amino acids: CASSFWDTPYEQYF. DNA of the CDR3: TGTGCCAGCAGCTTTTGGGACACCCCCTACGAGCAGTACTTC.

The V and J genes are TRBV15 and TRBJ2-2; D is possibly TRBD1 or TRBD2 (5 bases each). The CDR3 sequence is 15 residues long. Trimming left V 8 bases short and J 1 base short, with 14 bases between. Germline-derived CDR1 and CDR2 are LNHNV and YYDKDF (reference sequence). The DNA of the CDR3 is TGTGCCACCTGTCCCGGGACCGTGAACACCGGGGAGCTGTTTTTT. This sequence encodes CATCPGTVNTGELFF.

This chain links TRBV3-1 (or the pseudogene TRBV3-2) with TRBJ2-7; TRBD1 agrees at 8 bases. The CDR3 consists of 14 residues. V dropped 1 base and J dropped 7; count of bases not matched to a gene: 6. CDR1 and CDR2 (germline): LGHDT, YNNKEL (reference sequence). Written as DNA, the CDR3 is TGTGCCAGCAGCCAAGGACAGGGGATCGGGGAGCAGTACTTC. This translates into CASSQGQGIGEQYF.

This chain connects TRBV5-1 to TRBJ1-5; 8 bases map to TRBD1. The germline gives CDR1 SGHRS, CDR2 YFSETQ. The length of the CDR3 is 19 residues. V shed 2 bases, J shed 2 bases, and the junction held 15 bases outside the gene matches. The CDR3 region is CASSFRPGGAGKGNQPQHF. The CDR3 region has the DNA TGCGCCAGCAGCTTTCGGCCAGGGGGCGCGGGTAAGGGCAATCAGCCCCAGCATTTT.

The chain is built from TRBV6-2 or TRBV6-3 and TRBJ1-2, with 8 bases matching TRBD1. This CDR3 comprises 15 residues. Germline CDR1 reads MNHEY; CDR2 reads SVGEGT. V gave up 6 bases and J gave up 8 bases; unmatched junction bases: 14. The CDR3 DNA reads as TGTGCCAGCAGCCGCCGACAGGGACAGGCCCTCGGCTACACCTTC. This encodes CASSRRQGQALGYTF.

CDR3 protein: CASSSHSIQGYEQYF. The CDR3 DNA is TGTGCCAGCAGCTCCCACTCCATACAGGGTTACGAGCAGTACTTC. The rearrangement uses TRBV6-5 and TRBJ2-7, with a possible D match to TRBD1 (6 bases). Germline-derived CDR1 and CDR2 are MNHEY and SVGAGI. CDR3 size: 15 residues. Between the trimmed V and J ends, which lost 6 bases and 4 bases, there was a span of 19 bases.

This rearrangement joins TRBV18 to TRBJ2-6, with D perhaps matching TRBD1 (5 bases). This CDR3 region has 15 residues. Per germline, CDR1 KGHSH and CDR2 LQKENI. V was cut by 4 bases and J by 2 bases, with 9 bases left in between. The CDR3 protein is CASSLLTAGANVLTF. The DNA for the CDR3 is TGTGCCAGCTCACTCCTGACAGCTGGGGCCAACGTCCTGACTTTC.

V gene TRBV5-4 combines with J gene TRBJ2-1, with D perhaps TRBD1 (5 bases). V lost 0 bases and J lost 0, with 10 bases in between. CDR3 length equals 16 residues. CDR1 is SGHNT and CDR2 is YYREEE in the germline V gene (reference sequence). CDR3 loop: CASSLGQTSSYNEQFF. The CDR3 nucleotides read TGTGCCAGCAGCTTGGGACAGACGAGCTCCTACAATGAGCAGTTCTTC.

The chain employs TRBV2 and TRBJ1-1; D possibly corresponds to TRBD1 (5 bases). Trimming shortened V by 3 bases and J by 10 bases, and 15 bases separated the two germline ends. Germline CDR1 SNHLY, CDR2 FYNNEI. CDR3 length: 13 amino acids. CDR3 in DNA: TGTGCCAGCAGTGAGGGGGTAGGGAAGTCAGCTTTCTTT. Residues: CASSEGVGKSAFF.

The chain joins TRBV6-1 to TRBJ2-7; D perhaps matches TRBD2 (5 bases). V was clipped by 3 bases and J by 4 bases, with 16 bases between them. The CDR3 has 15 residues. The germline V gene encodes CDR1 MNHNS and CDR2 SASEGT. CDR3 in amino acids: CASSDGGGPQYEQYF. As DNA, the CDR3 is TGTGCCAGCAGTGATGGCGGAGGCCCCCAATACGAGCAGTACTTC.

V is TRBV19 and J is TRBJ2-7; 11 nucleotides agree with TRBD1. The ends lost 5 bases at V and 2 bases at J; junction bases unmatched: 5. The V gene's germline CDR1 is LNHDA and CDR2 SQIVND (reference sequence). This CDR3 region has 15 residues. The CDR3 DNA sequence: TGTGCCAGTAGTGCGGGACAGGGGGTGACCTACGAGCAGTACTTC. Encoded protein: CASSAGQGVTYEQYF.

The chain links TRBV4-1 to TRBJ2-1, with D hard to call. The CDR3 runs to 12 residues. V was cut by 4 bases and J by 5 bases, with 6 bases left in between. Per the germline V gene, CDR1 is MGHRA and CDR2 is YSYEKL. In DNA, the CDR3 is TGCGCCAGCAGCCCTAAGAACAATGAGCAGTTCTTC. The encoded protein is CASSPKNNEQFF.

This chain links TRBV18 with TRBJ2-3, with D unresolved. This CDR3 is built from 12 residues. Germline CDR1 and CDR2: KGHSH and LQKENI. The V end was cut by 1 base, the J end by 6 bases, with 5 bases between. The CDR3 nucleotides are TGTGCCAGCTCACCACGAAGGGATACGCAGTATTTT. Translated: CASSPRRDTQYF.

The V and J genes are TRBV6-5 and TRBJ2-7, with 9 nucleotides matching TRBD1. The CDR3 loop spans 15 amino acids. The V and J ends lost 11 bases and 3 bases, in that order; junction bases with no gene match: 14. Germline lookup yields CDR1 MNHEY and CDR2 SVGAGI. In DNA, the CDR3 is TGTGCCGCCGAAGCGGGACAGGGAATTTTCTACGAGCAGTACTTC. It translates to CAAEAGQGIFYEQYF.